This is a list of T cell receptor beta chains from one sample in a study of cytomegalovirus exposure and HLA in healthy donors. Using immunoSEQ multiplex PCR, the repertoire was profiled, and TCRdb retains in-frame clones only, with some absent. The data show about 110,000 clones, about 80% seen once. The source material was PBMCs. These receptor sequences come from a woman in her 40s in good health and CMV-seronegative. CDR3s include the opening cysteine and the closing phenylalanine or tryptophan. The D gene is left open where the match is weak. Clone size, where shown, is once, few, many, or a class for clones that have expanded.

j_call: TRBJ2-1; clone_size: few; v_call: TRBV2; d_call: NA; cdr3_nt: TGTGCCAGCAGTCATTCAACGGGAGTCAGAGAGCAGTTCTTC; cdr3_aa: CASSHSTGVREQFF
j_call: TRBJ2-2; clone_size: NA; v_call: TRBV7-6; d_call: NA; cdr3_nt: TGTGCCAGCAGCTTAGCGCTACCAGGGCCCACCGGGGAGCTGTTTTTT; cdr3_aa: CASSLALPGPTGELFF
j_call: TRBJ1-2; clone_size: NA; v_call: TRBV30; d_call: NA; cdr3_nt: TGTGCCCGGAACATCGGATGGGGGGGCTATGGCTACACCTTC; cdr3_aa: CARNIGWGGYGYTF
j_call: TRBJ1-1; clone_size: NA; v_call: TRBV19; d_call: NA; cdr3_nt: TGTGCCAGTAGTATAAATATACAGACTGAAGCTTTCTTT; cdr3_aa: CASSINIQTEAFF
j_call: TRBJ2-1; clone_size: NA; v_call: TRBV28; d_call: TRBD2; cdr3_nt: TGTGCCAGCGGAAGGATAGCGGGGAAGGATGAGCAGTTCTTC; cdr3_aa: CASGRIAGKDEQFF
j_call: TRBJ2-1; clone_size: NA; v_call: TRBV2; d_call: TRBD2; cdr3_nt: TGTGCCAGCAGTTTTACCGGGACTAGCGGGAGTAATCTGTTCTTC; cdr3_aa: CASSFTGTSGSNLFF
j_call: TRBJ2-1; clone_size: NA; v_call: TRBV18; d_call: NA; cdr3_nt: TGTGCCAGCTCACCCGGGGACTTATACAATGAGCAGTTCTTC; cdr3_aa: CASSPGDLYNEQFF
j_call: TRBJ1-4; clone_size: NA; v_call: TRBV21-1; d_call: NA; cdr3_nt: TGTGCCAGCAGCGTGAGCCATCATGAAAAACTGTTTTTT; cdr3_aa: CASSVSHHEKLFF
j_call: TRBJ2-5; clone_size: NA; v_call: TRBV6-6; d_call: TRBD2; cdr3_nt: TGTGCCAGCAGTTACCGGACTAGCGGGAGTGTAGAGACCCAGTACTTC; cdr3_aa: CASSYRTSGSVETQYF
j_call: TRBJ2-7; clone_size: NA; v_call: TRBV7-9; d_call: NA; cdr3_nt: TGTGCCAGCAGCTTGCCCAGGGCCTCCTACGAGCAGTACTTC; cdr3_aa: CASSLPRASYEQYF
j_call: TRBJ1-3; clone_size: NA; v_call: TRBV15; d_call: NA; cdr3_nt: TGTGCCACCAGCAGAGAATACAGGGAAGAAGCTGGAAACACCATATATTTT; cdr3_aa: CATSREYREEAGNTIYF
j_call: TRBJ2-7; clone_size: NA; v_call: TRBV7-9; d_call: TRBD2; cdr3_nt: TGTGCCAGCAGACCTAGCGGGAGAGGCTACGAGCAGTACTTC; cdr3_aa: CASRPSGRGYEQYF
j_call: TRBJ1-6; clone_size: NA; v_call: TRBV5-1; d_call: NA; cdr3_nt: TGCGCCAGCAGCTTGAGCCTACAGGGAAGCTCCTATAATTCACCCCTCCACTTT; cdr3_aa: CASSLSLQGSSYNSPLHF
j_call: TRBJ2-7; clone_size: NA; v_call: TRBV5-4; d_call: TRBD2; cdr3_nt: TGTGCCAGCGGGGGGGGGACCCACGAGCCCGAGCAGTACTTC; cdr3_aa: CASGGGTHEPEQYF
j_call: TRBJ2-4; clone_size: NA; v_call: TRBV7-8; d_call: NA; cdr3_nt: TGTGCCAGCAGCCCCATTAGCCCGATTCAGTACTTC; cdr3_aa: CASSPISPIQYF
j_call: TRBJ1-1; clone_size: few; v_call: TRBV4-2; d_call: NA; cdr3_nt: TGTGCCAGCAGCCAAGATAGTGAAGCTTTCTTT; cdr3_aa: CASSQDSEAFF
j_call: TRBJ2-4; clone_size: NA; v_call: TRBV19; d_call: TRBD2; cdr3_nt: TGTGCCAGTACCCGGCAGAAGCGGGGGGCCTTAGACATTCAGTACTTC; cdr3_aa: CASTRQKRGALDIQYF
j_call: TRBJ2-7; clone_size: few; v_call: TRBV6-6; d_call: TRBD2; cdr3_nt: TGTGCTACCCGACTAGCCGGGTCCTACGAGCAGTACTTC; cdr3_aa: CATRLAGSYEQYF
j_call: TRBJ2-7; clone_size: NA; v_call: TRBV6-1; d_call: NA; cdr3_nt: TGTGCCAGCAGTGAGGCGGGAACCTACGAGCAGTACTTC; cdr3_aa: CASSEAGTYEQYF
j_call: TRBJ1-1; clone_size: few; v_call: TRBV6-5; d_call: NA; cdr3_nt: TGTGCCAGCAGAGGAGTTGGCACTGAAGCTTTCTTT; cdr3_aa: CASRGVGTEAFF
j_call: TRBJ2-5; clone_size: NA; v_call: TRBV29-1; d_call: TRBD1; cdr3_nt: TGCAGCGGGCTGACAGGGGGCGGAGAGACCCAGTACTTC; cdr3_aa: CSGLTGGGETQYF
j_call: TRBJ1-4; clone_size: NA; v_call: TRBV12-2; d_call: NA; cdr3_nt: TGTGCAAGTCGCTTAGGGGACAGGGGGCCCGGGGCTGAAAAACTGTTTTTT; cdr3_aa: CASRLGDRGPGAEKLFF
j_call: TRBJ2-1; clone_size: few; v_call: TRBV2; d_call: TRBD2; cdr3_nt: TGTGCCAGCATGGGGGGGGAACTAGCGGCCTACAATGAGCAGTTCTTC; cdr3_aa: CASMGGELAAYNEQFF
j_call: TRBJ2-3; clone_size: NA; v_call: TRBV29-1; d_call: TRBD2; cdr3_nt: TGCAGCGGGATCCCAGCGGGGGCTAATACGCAGTATTTT; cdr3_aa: CSGIPAGANTQYF
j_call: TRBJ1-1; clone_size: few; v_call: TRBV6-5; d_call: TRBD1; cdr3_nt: TGTGCCAGCAGTACCCTTGGGACAGACAACACTGAAGCTTTCTTT; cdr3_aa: CASSTLGTDNTEAFF
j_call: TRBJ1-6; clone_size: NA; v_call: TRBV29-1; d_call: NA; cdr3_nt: TGCAGCGAGACAGCTTATAATTCACCCCTCCACTTT; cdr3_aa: CSETAYNSPLHF
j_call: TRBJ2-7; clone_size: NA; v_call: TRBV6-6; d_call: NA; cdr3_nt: TGTGCCAGCAGGCTGGACAGTCACTACGAGCAGTACTTC; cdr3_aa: CASRLDSHYEQYF
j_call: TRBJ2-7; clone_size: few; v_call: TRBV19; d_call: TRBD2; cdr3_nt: TGTGCCAGTAGTATGGGAGGGGCCTACGAGCAGTACTTC; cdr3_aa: CASSMGGAYEQYF
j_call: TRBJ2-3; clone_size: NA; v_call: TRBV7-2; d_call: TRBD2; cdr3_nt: TGTGCCAGCAGCTCGGGGACTAGCGGGAGGAGCACAGATACGCAGTATTTT; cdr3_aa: CASSSGTSGRSTDTQYF